This TCR beta chain was identified in a study of blood T cell repertoires in COVID-19. Looked up from germline, CDR1 is LNHDA and CDR2 is SQIVND (reference sequence). The ends lost 1 base at V and 0 bases at J; junction bases unmatched: 11. The length of the CDR3 is 19 residues. Only in-frame clones appear in the TCRdb table, and some are missing; sequencing was by immunoSEQ multiplex PCR. The data contain about 240,000 clones, around 89% of them singletons. Before being deemed recovered, Cohort 3 donors had two negative PCRs, clearance, or symptom resolution. J is TRBJ1-2 and V is TRBV19; TRBD1 agrees at 10 bases. Sequencing was carried out using PBMCs or T cells enriched from blood (not recorded which). This TCR derives from a middle-aged man who had recovered from COVID-19. Written as DNA, the CDR3 is TGTGCCAGTAGTATAGTGCGTTCCGGGACAGGGGACACTAACTATGGCTACACCTTC. Its protein product is CASSIVRSGTGDTNYGYTF.